This TCR beta chain was sequenced during a study of T cell changes during pregnancy in multiple sclerosis. Some clones are missing from TCRdb's copy, which holds only in-frame ones; the method was immunoSEQ multiplex PCR. The profile covers fewer than 85,000 clones, with 85% to 95% appearing a single time and about 2.5% taken by the ten largest. The germline CDR1 and CDR2 sequences are MGHRA and YSYEKL. The length of the CDR3 is 14 residues. V dropped 4 bases and J dropped 2 bases, with 10 bases sitting between them. The specimen comprised peripheral blood, sampled before pregnancy. The TCR sequence derives from a female donor with multiple sclerosis, enrolled in a pregnancy study. The chain couples TRBV4-1 to TRBJ2-3; a possible D gene is TRBD1 (5 bases). CDR3 amino acids: CASSPVGVTDTQYF. In DNA, the CDR3 is TGCGCCAGCAGCCCAGTAGGGGTCACAGATACGCAGTATTTT.